Listed below are T cell receptor beta chains from one sample, sequenced in a study of T cell changes during pregnancy in multiple sclerosis. Sequencing used immunoSEQ multiplex PCR; TCRdb keeps in-frame clones, though not all of them. The table lists over 40,000 clones, around 89% of them singletons. The source was CD4+ T cells from peripheral blood mononuclear cells, collected in the second trimester of pregnancy. The receptors originated from a female donor with multiple sclerosis, enrolled in a pregnancy study. The CDR3 runs from the conserved cysteine through the conserved F or W. Fields, in order: CDR3 protein, CDR3 DNA, J gene, CDR3 length, clone size, V gene, D gene. The D gene is left open where the match is weak. Some rows have no size entry. The others give once, few or many, or a class for an expanded clone.

CASRDRRMNTEAFF TGTGCCAGCAGGGACAGGCGAATGAACACTGAAGCTTTCTTT TRBJ1-1 14 NA TRBV6-5 TRBD1
CATSRDPRSTDTQYF TGTGCCACCAGCAGAGATCCTCGGAGCACAGATACGCAGTATTTT TRBJ2-3 15 once TRBV15 NA
CASSLEAGDSYEQYF TGTGCCAGCAGCTTAGAGGCAGGGGACTCCTACGAGCAGTACTTC TRBJ2-7 15 NA TRBV11-3 NA
CASSLVAGENTGELFF TGTGCCAGCAGCTTAGTAGCGGGAGAGAACACCGGGGAGCTGTTTTTT TRBJ2-2 16 NA TRBV11-3 TRBD2
CASGSLADEQFF TGTGCTAGTGGTTCCCTAGCGGATGAGCAGTTCTTC TRBJ2-1 12 NA TRBV12-5 TRBD2
CASSPAATGTQYF TGCGCCAGCAGCCCGGCGGCGACGGGTACGCAGTATTTT TRBJ2-3 13 once TRBV5-1 NA
CASRRTGGDSGANVLTF TGCGCCAGCAGGAGGACAGGGGGAGACTCTGGGGCCAACGTCCTGACTTTC TRBJ2-6 17 once TRBV5-1 TRBD1
CSVRGRETQYF TGCAGTGTACGGGGTCGGGAGACCCAGTACTTC TRBJ2-5 11 NA TRBV20-1 NA
CASSETRGRGNIQYF TGTGCCAGCAGTGAAACGAGGGGTCGGGGGAACATTCAGTACTTC TRBJ2-4 15 NA TRBV2 NA
CASGGLAGGNEQFF TGTGCCAGCGGAGGACTAGCGGGAGGTAATGAGCAGTTCTTC TRBJ2-1 14 NA TRBV19 TRBD2
CASSYSRTGNTEAFF TGTGCCAGCAGTTACTCCAGGACAGGGAACACTGAAGCTTTCTTT TRBJ1-1 15 NA TRBV6-5 TRBD1
CASSSDAGRSGANVLTF TGCGCCAGCAGCTCCGACGCAGGGCGGTCTGGGGCCAACGTCCTGACTTTC TRBJ2-6 17 NA TRBV5-1 NA
CASSQDRSGELFF TGTGCCAGCAGCCAGGACAGATCGGGGGAGCTGTTTTTT TRBJ2-2 13 NA TRBV5-6 NA
CASSIIDRVVSGANVLTF TGTGCCAGCAGTATTATCGACAGGGTAGTCTCTGGGGCCAACGTCCTGACTTTC TRBJ2-6 18 NA TRBV2 TRBD1
CASSLSLAGQRYEQYF TGCGCCAGCAGCTTATCTCTAGCGGGACAACGGTACGAGCAGTACTTC TRBJ2-7 16 NA TRBV5-1 TRBD2
CASTKIRDTEAFF TGTGCCAGCACGAAAATCAGGGACACTGAAGCTTTCTTT TRBJ1-1 13 NA TRBV18 NA
CASSASGVQETQYF TGTGCCAGCAGTGCCTCCGGGGTTCAAGAGACCCAGTACTTC TRBJ2-5 14 once TRBV28 NA
CSVSWTGNEKLFF TGCAGCGTTTCATGGACAGGGAATGAAAAACTGTTTTTT TRBJ1-4 13 NA TRBV29-1 TRBD1